This T cell receptor (beta chain) was sequenced in a study of early T cells in non-severe SARS-CoV-2 infection. The wider study: Investigators sequenced bulk RNA drawn from unsorted whole blood, and chains remained unpaired.

The TCR library protocol was used to attach unique molecular identifiers. These identifiers were attached to individual cDNA molecules. From the 5' RACE reads, TCRdb called clonotypes with MiXCR, one entry per CDR3 protein. The data contain 100,000 to 150,000 distinct CDR3 sequences, 14% to 15% of them singletons. Study-level points and caveats: Database matching using VDJdb favored anti-spike CD8 responses, with private and CD4 specificities left missing.

With respect to this clonotype: Antigen: not known.

Specimen: whole blood. The receptor comes from an adult who was a healthcare worker with PCR-confirmed SARS-CoV-2 infection or an uninfected control (not recorded which).

CDR3 in DNA: TGTGCCAGCAGCTCCTCAGGGGAAAACATTCAGTACTTC. This sequence encodes CASSSSGENIQYF. The chain recombines TRBV7-9 with TRBJ2-4; weak D call: TRBD1 (6 bases). The germline gives CDR1 SEHNR, CDR2 FQNEAQ (reference sequence). Trimming shortened V by 4 bases and J by 5 bases, and 9 bases separated the two germline ends. The CDR3 contains 13 residues.